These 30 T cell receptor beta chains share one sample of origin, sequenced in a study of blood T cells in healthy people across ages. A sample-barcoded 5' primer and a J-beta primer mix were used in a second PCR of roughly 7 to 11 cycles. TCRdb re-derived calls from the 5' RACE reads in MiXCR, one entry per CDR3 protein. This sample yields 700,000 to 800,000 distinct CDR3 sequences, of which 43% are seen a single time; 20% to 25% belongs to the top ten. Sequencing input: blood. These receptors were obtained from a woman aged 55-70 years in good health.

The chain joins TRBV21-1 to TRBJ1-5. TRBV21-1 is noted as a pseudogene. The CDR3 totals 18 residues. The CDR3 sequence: CASSKGRAFKYSNQPQHF. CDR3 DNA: TGTGCCAGCAGCAAAGGGAGGGCTTTCAAGTATAGCAATCAGCCCCAGCATTTT.

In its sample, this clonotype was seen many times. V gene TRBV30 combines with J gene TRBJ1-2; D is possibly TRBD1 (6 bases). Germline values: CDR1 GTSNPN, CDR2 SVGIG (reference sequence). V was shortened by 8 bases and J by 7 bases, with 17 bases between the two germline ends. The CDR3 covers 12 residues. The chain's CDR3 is CARSWGPGGYTF. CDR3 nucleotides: TGTGCCCGCTCCTGGGGGCCTGGTGGCTACACCTTC.

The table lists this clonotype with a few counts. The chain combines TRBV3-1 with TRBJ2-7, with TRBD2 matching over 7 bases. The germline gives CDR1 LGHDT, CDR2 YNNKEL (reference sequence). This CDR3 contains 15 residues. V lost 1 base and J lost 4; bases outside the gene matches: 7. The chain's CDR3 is CASSQGPGLSYEQYF. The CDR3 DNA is TGTGCCAGCAGCCAAGGACCGGGACTATCATACGAGCAGTACTTC.

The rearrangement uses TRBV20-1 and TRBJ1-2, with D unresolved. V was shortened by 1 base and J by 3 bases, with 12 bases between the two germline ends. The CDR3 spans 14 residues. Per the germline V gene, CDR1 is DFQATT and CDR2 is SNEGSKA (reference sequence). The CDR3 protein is CSARAQGWDYGYTF. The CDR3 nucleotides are TGCAGTGCTAGAGCCCAAGGGTGGGACTATGGCTACACCTTC.

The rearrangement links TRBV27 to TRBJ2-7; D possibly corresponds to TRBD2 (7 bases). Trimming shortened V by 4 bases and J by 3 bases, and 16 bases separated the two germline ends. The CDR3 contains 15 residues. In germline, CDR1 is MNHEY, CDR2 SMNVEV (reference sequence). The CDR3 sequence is CASSSQGRGLYEQYF. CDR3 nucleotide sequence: TGTGCCAGCAGTTCCCAGGGGAGGGGCCTCTACGAGCAGTACTTC.

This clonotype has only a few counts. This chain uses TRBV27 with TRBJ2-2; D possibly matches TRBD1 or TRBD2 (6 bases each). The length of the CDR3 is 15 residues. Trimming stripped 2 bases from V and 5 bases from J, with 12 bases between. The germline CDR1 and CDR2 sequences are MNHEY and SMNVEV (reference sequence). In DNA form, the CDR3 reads TGTGCCAGCAGTTTAGTCGGGGGCCTAACCGGGGAGCTGTTTTTT. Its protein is CASSLVGGLTGELFF.

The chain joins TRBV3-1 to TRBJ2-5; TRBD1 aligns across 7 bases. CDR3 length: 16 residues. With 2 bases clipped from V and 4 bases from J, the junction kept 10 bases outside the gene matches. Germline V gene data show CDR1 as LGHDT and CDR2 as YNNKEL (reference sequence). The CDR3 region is CASSQLQGTAPETQYF. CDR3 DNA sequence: TGTGCCAGCAGCCAATTACAGGGGACCGCCCCAGAGACCCAGTACTTC.

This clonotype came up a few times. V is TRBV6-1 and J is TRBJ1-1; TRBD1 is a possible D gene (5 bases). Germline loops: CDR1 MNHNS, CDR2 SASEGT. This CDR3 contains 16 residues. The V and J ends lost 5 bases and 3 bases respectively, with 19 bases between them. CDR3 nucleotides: TGTGCCAGCAGTTCCGGGATCAGGGCTATTTACACTGAAGCTTTCTTT. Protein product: CASSSGIRAIYTEAFF.

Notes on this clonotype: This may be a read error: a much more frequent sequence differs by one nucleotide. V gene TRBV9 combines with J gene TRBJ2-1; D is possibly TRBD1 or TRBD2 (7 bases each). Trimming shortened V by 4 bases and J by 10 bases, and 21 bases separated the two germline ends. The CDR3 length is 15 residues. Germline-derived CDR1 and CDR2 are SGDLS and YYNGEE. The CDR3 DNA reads TGTGCCAGCAGCCAGGGGGACTACCCTCCATACGAGCAGTTCTTC. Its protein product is CASSQGDYPPYEQFF.

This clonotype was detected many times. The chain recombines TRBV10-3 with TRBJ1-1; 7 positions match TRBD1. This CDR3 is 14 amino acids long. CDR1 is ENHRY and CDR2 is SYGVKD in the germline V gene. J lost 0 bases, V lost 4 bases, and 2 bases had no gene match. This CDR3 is CAISAGQMNTEAFF. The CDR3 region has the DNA TGTGCCATCAGTGCGGGACAGATGAACACTGAAGCTTTCTTT.

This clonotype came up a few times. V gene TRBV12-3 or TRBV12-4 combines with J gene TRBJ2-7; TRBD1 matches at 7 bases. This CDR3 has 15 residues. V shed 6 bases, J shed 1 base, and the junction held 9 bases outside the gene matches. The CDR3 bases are TGTGCCAGCAGCCACCCCGGGGACAGATCCTACGAGCAGTACTTC. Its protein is CASSHPGDRSYEQYF.

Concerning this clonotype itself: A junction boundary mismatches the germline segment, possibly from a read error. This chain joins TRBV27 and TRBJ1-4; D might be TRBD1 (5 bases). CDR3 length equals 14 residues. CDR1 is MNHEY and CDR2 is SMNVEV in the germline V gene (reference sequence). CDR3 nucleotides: TGTGCCAGCTCCTTTAGCAGGGCGGCTGAAATACTGTTTTTT. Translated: CASSFSRAAEILFF.

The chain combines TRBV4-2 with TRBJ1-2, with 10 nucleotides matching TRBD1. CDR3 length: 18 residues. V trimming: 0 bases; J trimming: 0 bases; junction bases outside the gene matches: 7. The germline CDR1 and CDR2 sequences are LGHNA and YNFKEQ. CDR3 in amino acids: CASSQDIGQGVANYGYTF. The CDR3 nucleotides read TGTGCCAGCAGCCAAGATATCGGACAGGGGGTAGCTAACTATGGCTACACCTTC.

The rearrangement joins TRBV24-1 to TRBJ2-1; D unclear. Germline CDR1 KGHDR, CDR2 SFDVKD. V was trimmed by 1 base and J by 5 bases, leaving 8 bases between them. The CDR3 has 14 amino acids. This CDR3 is CATSDFSNNNEQFF. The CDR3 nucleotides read TGTGCCACCAGTGATTTCAGTAATAACAATGAGCAGTTCTTC.

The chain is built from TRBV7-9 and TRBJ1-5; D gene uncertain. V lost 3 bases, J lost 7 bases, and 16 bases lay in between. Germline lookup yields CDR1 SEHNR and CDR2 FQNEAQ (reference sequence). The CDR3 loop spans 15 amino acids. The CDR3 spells CASSLFVGTDQPQHF. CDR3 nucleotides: TGTGCCAGCAGCTTGTTCGTGGGAACGGACCAGCCCCAGCATTTT.

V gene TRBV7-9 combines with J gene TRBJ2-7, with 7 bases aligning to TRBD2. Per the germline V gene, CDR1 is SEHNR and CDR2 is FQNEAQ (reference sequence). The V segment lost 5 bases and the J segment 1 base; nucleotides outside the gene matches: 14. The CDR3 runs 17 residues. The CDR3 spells CASSPSAAGVASYEQYF. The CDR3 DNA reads TGTGCCAGCAGCCCTTCTGCGGCGGGGGTCGCTTCCTACGAGCAGTACTTC.

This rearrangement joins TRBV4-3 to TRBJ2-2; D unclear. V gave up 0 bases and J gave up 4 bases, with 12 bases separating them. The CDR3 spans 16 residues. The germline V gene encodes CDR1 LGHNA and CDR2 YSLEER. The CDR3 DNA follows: TGCGCCAGCAGCCAAGATTGGGTCGAGCTCACCGGGGAGCTGTTTTTT. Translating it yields CASSQDWVELTGELFF.

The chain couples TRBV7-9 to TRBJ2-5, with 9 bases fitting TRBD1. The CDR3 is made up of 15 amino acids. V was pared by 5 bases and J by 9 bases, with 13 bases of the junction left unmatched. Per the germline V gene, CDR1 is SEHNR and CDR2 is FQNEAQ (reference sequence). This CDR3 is CASSQVGTGWGAQYF. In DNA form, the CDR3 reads TGTGCCAGCAGCCAAGTAGGGACAGGGTGGGGGGCCCAGTACTTC.

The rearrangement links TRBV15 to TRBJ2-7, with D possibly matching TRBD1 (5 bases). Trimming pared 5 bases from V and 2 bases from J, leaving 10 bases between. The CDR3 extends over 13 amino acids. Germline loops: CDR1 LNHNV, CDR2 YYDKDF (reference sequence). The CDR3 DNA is TGTGCCACCAGCGGGGCAGGTCCCTACGAGCAGTACTTC. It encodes CATSGAGPYEQYF.

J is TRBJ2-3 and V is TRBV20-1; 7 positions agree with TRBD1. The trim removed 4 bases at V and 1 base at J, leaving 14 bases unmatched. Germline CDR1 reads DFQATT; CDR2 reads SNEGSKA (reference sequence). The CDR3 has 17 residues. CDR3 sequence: CSAMTGYGYAGTDTQYF. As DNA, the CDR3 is TGCAGTGCTATGACAGGGTACGGGTATGCGGGCACAGATACGCAGTATTTT.

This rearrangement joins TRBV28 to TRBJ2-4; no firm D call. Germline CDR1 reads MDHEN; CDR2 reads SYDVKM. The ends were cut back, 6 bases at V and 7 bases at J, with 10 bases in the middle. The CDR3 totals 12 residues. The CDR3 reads CASRAARNIQYF. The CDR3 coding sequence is TGTGCCAGCAGGGCGGCGCGGAACATTCAGTACTTC.

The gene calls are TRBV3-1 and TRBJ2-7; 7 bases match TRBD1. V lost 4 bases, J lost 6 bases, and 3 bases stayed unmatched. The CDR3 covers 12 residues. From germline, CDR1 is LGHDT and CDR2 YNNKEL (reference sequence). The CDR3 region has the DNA TGTGCCAGCAGCCGAGGGACAGCCGAGCAGTACTTC. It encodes CASSRGTAEQYF.

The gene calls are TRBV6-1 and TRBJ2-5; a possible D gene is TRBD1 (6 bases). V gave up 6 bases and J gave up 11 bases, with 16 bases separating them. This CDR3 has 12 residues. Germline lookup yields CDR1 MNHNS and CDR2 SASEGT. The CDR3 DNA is TGTGCCAGCAGCGAGCTAGACAGGCGGCAGTACTTC. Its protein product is CASSELDRRQYF.

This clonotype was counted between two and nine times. The CDR3 is CASSVEAGMNTGELFF. CDR3 nucleotides: TGTGCCAGCAGCGTAGAGGCGGGGATGAACACCGGGGAGCTGTTTTTT. This chain links TRBV9 with TRBJ2-2; D possibly corresponds to TRBD2 (6 bases). This CDR3 is built from 16 residues. The V gene lost 0 bases and the J gene lost 1 base, with 10 bases spanning the gap. The germline V gene encodes CDR1 SGDLS and CDR2 YYNGEE.

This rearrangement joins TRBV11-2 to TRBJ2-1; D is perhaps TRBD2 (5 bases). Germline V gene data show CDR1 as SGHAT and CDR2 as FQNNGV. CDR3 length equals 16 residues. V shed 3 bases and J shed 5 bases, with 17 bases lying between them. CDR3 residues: CASSFNQNRGDNEQFF. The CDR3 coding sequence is TGTGCCAGCAGCTTTAATCAGAACCGGGGTGACAATGAGCAGTTCTTC.

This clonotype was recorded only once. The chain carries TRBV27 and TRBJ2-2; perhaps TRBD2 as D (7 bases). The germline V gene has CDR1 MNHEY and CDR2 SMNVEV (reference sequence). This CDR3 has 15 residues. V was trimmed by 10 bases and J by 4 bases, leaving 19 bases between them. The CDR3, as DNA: TGTGCCATCTCTTTGAGGGGGGGCACCACCGGGGAGCTGTTTTTT. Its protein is CAISLRGGTTGELFF.

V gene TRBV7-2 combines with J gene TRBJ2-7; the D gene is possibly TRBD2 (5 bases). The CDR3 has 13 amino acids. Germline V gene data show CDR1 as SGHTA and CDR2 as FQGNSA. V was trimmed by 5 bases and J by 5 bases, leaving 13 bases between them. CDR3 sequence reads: CASSLLRRDEQYF. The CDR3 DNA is TGTGCCAGCAGCCTCCTTCGGCGGGACGAGCAGTACTTC. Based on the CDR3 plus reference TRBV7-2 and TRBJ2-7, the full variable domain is GAGVSQSPSNKVTEKGKDVELRCDPISGHTALYWYRQSLGQGLEFLIYFQGNSAPDKSGLPSDRFSAERTGGSVSTLTIQRTQQEDSAVYLCASSLLRRDEQYFGPGTRLTVT.

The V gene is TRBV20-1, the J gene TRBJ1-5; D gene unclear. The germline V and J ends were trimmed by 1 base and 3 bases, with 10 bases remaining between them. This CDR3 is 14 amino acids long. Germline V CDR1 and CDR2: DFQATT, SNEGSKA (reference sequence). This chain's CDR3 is CSARVGLNNQPQHF. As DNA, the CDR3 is TGCAGTGCTAGAGTAGGGCTAAACAATCAGCCCCAGCATTTT.

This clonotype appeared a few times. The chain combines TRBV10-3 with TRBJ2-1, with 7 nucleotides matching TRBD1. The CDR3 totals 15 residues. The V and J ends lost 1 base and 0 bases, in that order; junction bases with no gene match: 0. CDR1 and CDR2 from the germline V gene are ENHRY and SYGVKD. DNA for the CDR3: TGTGCCATCAGTGAGTACAGGGGCTCCTACAATGAGCAGTTCTTC. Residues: CAISEYRGSYNEQFF.

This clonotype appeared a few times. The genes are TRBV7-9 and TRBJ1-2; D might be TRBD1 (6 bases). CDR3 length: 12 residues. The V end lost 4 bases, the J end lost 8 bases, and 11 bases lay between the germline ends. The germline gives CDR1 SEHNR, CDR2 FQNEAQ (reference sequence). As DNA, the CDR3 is TGTGCCAGCAGCTCACCAGGGGAGGGCTACACCTTC. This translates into CASSSPGEGYTF.